The 7 T cell receptor beta chains given below trace back to one sample, sequenced in a study of blood T cell repertoires in COVID-19. Repertoires were generated with immunoSEQ multiplex PCR, while TCRdb's copy carries only in-frame clones and drops some. The repertoire holds fewer than 200,000 clones, 80% to 90% seen once, with roughly 8% in the top ten. Material: peripheral blood. The receptors were sampled from an older woman with COVID-19, enrolled during active disease.

The chain is built from TRBV9 and TRBJ1-4; D may be TRBD1 (5 bases). The CDR3 is 14 residues long. Trimming stripped 0 bases from V and 4 bases from J, with 7 bases between. Germline V gene data show CDR1 as SGDLS and CDR2 as YYNGEE. The CDR3 DNA reads as TGTGCCAGCAGCGTAGAAAGGGGTAATGAAAAACTGTTTTTT. As protein: CASSVERGNEKLFF.

V usage is TRBV15 and J usage is TRBJ2-7; D remains ambiguous. This CDR3 is 12 amino acids long. Germline loops: CDR1 LNHNV, CDR2 YYDKDF (reference sequence). Between the trimmed V and J ends, which lost 0 bases and 3 bases, there was a span of 3 bases. The CDR3 sequence: CATSRDYYEQYF. CDR3 sequence (DNA): TGTGCCACCAGCAGAGACTACTACGAGCAGTACTTC.

The chain couples TRBV2 to TRBJ1-6; a weak D match, TRBD1 (5 bases). CDR1 and CDR2 (germline): SNHLY, FYNNEI. V lost 7 bases and J 6 bases, leaving 16 bases between the germline ends. The CDR3 runs 15 residues. CDR3 DNA: TGTGCCAGCAAAGGGGTCGGGGGAAGTAATTCACCCCTCCACTTT. Residues: CASKGVGGSNSPLHF.

The rearrangement uses TRBV5-1 and TRBJ2-4; perhaps TRBD2 as D (5 bases). Germline loops: CDR1 SGHRS, CDR2 YFSETQ. V lost 4 bases and J lost 8, with 16 bases in between. The CDR3 has 14 residues. The CDR3 DNA is TGCGCCAGCAGCCCCCGAAGTCCGCGGGACATTCAGTACTTC. Translated, it gives CASSPRSPRDIQYF.

The chain recombines TRBV7-9 with TRBJ2-3; TRBD1 agrees at 8 bases. V lost 3 bases and J lost 3; bases outside the gene matches: 11. The CDR3 is 17 residues long. Germline V gene data show CDR1 as SEHNR and CDR2 as FQNEAQ (reference sequence). CDR3 DNA sequence: TGTGCCAGCAGCTTGGTTTCCAGGGGGCTTTGGACAGATACGCAGTATTTT. As protein: CASSLVSRGLWTDTQYF.

V gene TRBV6-5 combines with J gene TRBJ2-1; the match to TRBD1 covers 8 bases. CDR3 length equals 16 residues. Per germline, CDR1 MNHEY and CDR2 SVGAGI. With V trimmed by 4 bases and J by 0 bases, 5 bases remained unmatched. CDR3 sequence: CASSFLTGGSYNEQFF. The CDR3, as DNA: TGTGCCAGCAGTTTCCTCACAGGGGGCTCCTACAATGAGCAGTTCTTC.

This clone was seen a few times. This chain links TRBV6-1 with TRBJ1-6; tentatively, D is TRBD1 (5 bases). Germline lookup yields CDR1 MNHNS and CDR2 SASEGT. Trimming cost V 3 bases and J 5 bases, with 5 bases left between them. The CDR3 consists of 13 residues. The CDR3, as DNA: TGTGCCAGCAGTGACAGGGATAATTCACCCCTCCACTTT. This translates into CASSDRDNSPLHF.